A selection of T cell receptor beta chains follows, all from one sample in a study of T cells in Graves' hyperthyroidism and ophthalmopathy. MiXCR was run by TCRdb on the multiplex PCR reads, yielding one entry per CDR3 protein. The sample has fewer than 550,000 distinct CDR3 sequences; around 14% are singletons. Sequenced sample: blood. These receptors came from a young woman with Graves' hyperthyroidism. CDR3s include the opening cysteine and the closing phenylalanine or tryptophan. Each record gives: CDR3 protein, CDR3 DNA, D gene, clone size, V gene, J gene. D genes are given only for firm matches. Clone size appears in some rows only: once, few, many, or a class for an expanded clone.

CASSLAGAGGTEAFF	TGTGCCAGCAGCTTAGCAGGGGCTGGGGGCACTGAAGCTTTCTTT	.	many	TRBV7-2	TRBJ1-1
CASSSTGGYTQYF	TGCGCCAGCAGCTCAACAGGGGGCTATACGCAGTATTTT	TRBD1	many	TRBV5-1	TRBJ2-3
CSARDRTAVDTQYF	TGCAGTGCTAGAGACAGAACGGCGGTGGATACGCAGTATTTT	.	many	TRBV20-1	TRBJ2-3
CATSRTAQNIQYF	TGTGCCACCAGCCGGACAGCCCAAAACATTCAGTACTTC	.	few	TRBV15	TRBJ2-4
CASSEGGTSFYNEQFF	TGTGCCAGCAGTGAAGGCGGGACTAGTTTCTACAATGAGCAGTTCTTC	TRBD2	many	TRBV6-1	TRBJ2-1
CSARDPFQGGTPLHF	TGCAGTGCTAGAGATCCTTTCCAGGGGGGGACACCCCTCCACTTT	TRBD1	few	TRBV20-1	TRBJ1-6
CASSFSGARAGELFF	TGTGCCAGCAGTTTTTCGGGGGCGAGAGCCGGGGAGCTGTTTTTT	.	few	TRBV12-3/TRBV12-4	TRBJ2-2
CASSIIGQFQPQHF	TGTGCCAGTAGTATTATAGGACAGTTTCAGCCCCAGCATTTT	.	few	TRBV19	TRBJ1-5
CASSGQGLYTEAFF	TGCGCCAGCAGCGGACAGGGTCTTTACACTGAAGCTTTCTTT	TRBD1	many	TRBV5-1	TRBJ1-1
CASSFRVQDGYTF	TGTGCCAGCAGTTTCAGGGTCCAGGATGGCTACACCTTC	.	.	TRBV27	TRBJ1-2
CASSFYRGGNEQFF	TGTGCCAGCAGTTTTTACCGCGGGGGGAATGAGCAGTTCTTC	TRBD2	many	TRBV12-3/TRBV12-4	TRBJ2-1
CASSLGTGGTETQYF	TGTGCCAGCAGCCTAGGGACAGGGGGGACGGAGACCCAGTACTTC	TRBD1	many	TRBV7-2	TRBJ2-5
CASSQGDGYYGYTF	TGTGCCAGCAGCCAGGGAGACGGATACTATGGCTACACCTTC	.	.	TRBV14	TRBJ1-2
CASSLTEGNEQFF	TGTGCCAGCAGCTTGACGGAGGGGAATGAGCAGTTCTTC	.	many	TRBV5-6	TRBJ2-1
CATRPGQGMNTEAFF	TGTGCCACGAGACCGGGACAGGGGATGAACACTGAAGCTTTCTTT	TRBD1	many	TRBV24-1	TRBJ1-1
CASSYSGKRTDTQYF	TGTGCCAGCAGTTACTCGGGGAAGCGCACAGATACGCAGTATTTT	.	many	TRBV6-6	TRBJ2-3
CASSLTSGSWETQYF	TGTGCCAGCAGCTTAACTAGCGGGAGTTGGGAGACCCAGTACTTC	TRBD2	many	TRBV7-9	TRBJ2-5
CASIGLNTEAFF	TGTGCCAGCATTGGCTTGAACACTGAAGCTTTCTTT	.	many	TRBV28	TRBJ1-1
CASSYTRNRGVQPQHF	TGTGCCAGCAGTTACACCCGAAATAGGGGGGTGCAGCCCCAGCATTTT	.	once	TRBV6-5	TRBJ1-5
CASSPRPSYNEQFF	TGTGCCAGCAGTCCTCGCCCCTCGTACAATGAGCAGTTCTTC	.	many	TRBV12-3/TRBV12-4	TRBJ2-1
CASMRLDRVGYNEQFF	TGTGCCAGCATGAGATTGGACAGGGTCGGGTACAATGAGCAGTTCTTC	TRBD1	few	TRBV6-1	TRBJ2-1
CASSSLTGDAGNTIYF	TGTGCCAGCAGCTCCTTAACAGGGGATGCTGGAAACACCATATATTTT	TRBD1	many	TRBV7-6	TRBJ1-3
CASSITGLWYGYTF	TGCGCCAGCAGCATAACAGGTCTTTGGTATGGCTACACCTTC	.	.	TRBV5-1	TRBJ1-2
CASSLNVGGTEAFF	TGTGCCAGCAGTTTAAATGTCGGGGGTACTGAAGCTTTCTTT	.	many	TRBV28	TRBJ1-1
CSGSPPGGVTEAFF	TGCAGTGGGTCCCCCCCGGGGGGGGTCACTGAAGCTTTCTTT	.	many	TRBV20-1	TRBJ1-1
CASSQSGNPGGAQYF	TGCGCCAGCAGCCAAAGCGGAAACCCGGGCGGGGCGCAGTACTTC	.	.	TRBV4-1	TRBJ2-7
CASSWGLSSYEQYF	TGTGCCAGCAGTTGGGGACTGTCCTCCTACGAGCAGTACTTC	.	many	TRBV27	TRBJ2-7